The clone carrying this TCR beta chain was seen at least ten times. Looked up from germline, CDR1 is ENHRY and CDR2 is SYGVKD. This CDR3 contains 14 residues. V shed 4 bases and J shed 7 bases, with 16 bases lying between them. CAS ≥3, NOSPECS ≥4, moderate-to-severe activity and duration under 3 months marked donors with ophthalmopathy. The authors amplified TCR beta CDR3 regions from RNA transcripts. First-round RT-PCR relied on HTBI primers, and a second-round multiplex PCR came next. TCRdb re-analysed the multiplex PCR reads in MiXCR, keeping a single row per CDR3 protein. The data contain 500,000 to 800,000 distinct CDR3 sequences, about two fifths of them singletons. The source of the sample is a study of Graves' ophthalmopathy and Graves' hyperthyroidism.

The receptor was derived from an adult man with Graves' ophthalmopathy. Input material: peripheral blood. V gene TRBV10-3 combines with J gene TRBJ1-1; tentative D call: TRBD1 (5 bases). The CDR3 DNA sequence: TGTGCCATCAGTGCGACAGTGGCACGAGATGAAGCTTTCTTT. Protein sequence: CAISATVARDEAFF.